The present TCR beta chain was sequenced within a study of cytomegalovirus exposure and HLA in healthy donors. Notes on the study in general: Reported findings show TCR beta sequences accurately forecast HLA-A and HLA-B alleles in most subjects. Previous analysis showed most TCR beta V segments were productive about 87% or about 30% of the time.

Trimming took 4 bases from V and 5 from J, leaving 22 bases between them. The CDR3 spans 17 residues. Germline CDR1 is ENHRY and CDR2 is SYGVKD. 13 Jbeta primers and 60 Vbeta primers were used for the PCR. This table comes from immunoSEQ multiplex PCR, and its TCRdb copy is limited to in-frame clones, with some not included. The table has 100,000 to 150,000 clones, over 50% seen once. Comment on this clone: What it binds is unknown.

The material sequenced was PBMCs. This receptor was identified in a woman aged 35 to 49 in good health and CMV-seropositive. The chain is built from TRBV10-3 and TRBJ2-3, with D perhaps matching TRBD2 (6 bases). CDR3 in DNA: TGTGCCATCAGTGGCCGACAACCGGCGGGGTCTAAAGATACGCAGTATTTT. This codes for CAISGRQPAGSKDTQYF.